Detailed here is one T cell receptor (beta chain). The table lists this clone with a few counts. It has no known antigen specificity. No base quality information exists; no much larger clone differs at one position. The data stem from a study of cytomegalovirus exposure and HLA in healthy donors (dated by TCRdb to about 2017). Concerning the study at large: In an earlier analysis of approximately 640 of the donors, 250 to 350 Gb of sequence data and 95 million to 130 million unique TCR beta sequences from 150 million to 200 million T cells were reported. A later genetic analysis took genome-wide SNP genotypes for about 55% of the 666 donors and used that subset as a discovery cohort. A later analysis re-analyzed previously published TCR beta repertoires from approximately 670 donors and added high-resolution HLA genotyping to study TCR occurrence patterns. All discovery cohort repertoires had been generated using a single sequencing platform. In an earlier analysis of 500 to 650 of the donors, high-throughput TCR beta sequencing was used to judge whether each TCR beta V gene segment behaved as functional or pseudogenic. Roughly 290 gigabases of sequencing data and roughly 80 million unique TCR sequences made up an early release that covered about 640 HLA-typed donors. Typing coverage differed by locus: A, B, C, DRB1 and DQB1 were typed in about 620-630 donors, DQA1 in about 500, DPA1 in over 600, and DPB1 in about 450. Across approximately 400 genotyped donors of the cohort, an average of about 240,000 unique TCR beta nucleotide sequences per donor were sequenced, and 15% to 20% of those sequences were non-productive. The aim of the study was to test whether cataloging public T cell receptors could identify signatures of past pathogen exposure. The study used immunosequencing to profile the T cell repertoires of approximately 690 subjects and linked those repertoires to cytomegalovirus serostatus. HLA typing covered class I and class II loci at four-digit resolution. In addition to the first cohort of about 650 subjects, a separate validation cohort of 120 different subjects was used. Among the roughly 400 genotyped donors, about 85% belonged to the genetic ancestry cluster associated with self-reported Caucasian donors. The later analysis used no new phenotypic data to find candidate immune exposures, relying instead on TCR beta sequences and their occurrence across donors. To predict cytomegalovirus infection status, the study combined high-throughput TCR immunosequencing, statistical association of individual TCRs with disease status, and machine learning. Several DR-DQ haplotypes were handled as single units for association and clustering, since linkage in the cohort was strong. Alongside the repertoire data, information on donor age, sex, ethnicity and CMV serostatus was compiled.

The library was produced with the immunoSEQ multiplex PCR assay. For the multiplex PCR, a mixture combining 60 forward primers for TCR Vbeta segments and 13 reverse primers for TCR Jbeta segments was used. The CDR3 region of rearranged TCR beta genes was amplified from genomic DNA by a multiplex PCR assay. The Illumina HiSeq System was used to sequence the amplified TCR beta libraries as 87-base-pair reads. In the authors' own workflow: A later analysis tallied 80 million to 95 million unique TCR beta chains across the 650 to 750 repertoires, and about 10 million of those chains were shared by two or more donors. To remove PCR and sequencing errors, raw reads were error-corrected and collapsed into unique sequences using a nearest-neighbor algorithm that merged closely related sequences. V, D and J gene segments were assigned by aligning CDR3 sequences to IMGT reference sequences. Each retained sequence needed at least a six-nucleotide match to both a V gene segment and a J gene segment. A rearrangement was called productive if the CDR3 had no stop codons and remained in frame with V and J, and every other rearrangement was called non-productive. Following IMGT convention, CDR3 was defined as the stretch from the second conserved V-encoded cysteine to the conserved J-encoded phenylalanine. The earlier analysis of about 570 of the donors excluded any sequence lacking an unambiguous match to a single V gene segment. An earlier analysis of several hundred of the donors called V segments functional above 56.7% productive rearrangements and segregating when the between-donor standard deviation exceeded 5%. A statistical classification framework was built to diagnose cytomegalovirus status from the catalog of TCR beta chain sequences. In a later analysis, TCR nucleotide sequences were compared against IMGT/GENE-DB human TR gene sequences so that V and J genes could be assigned. Using the TCRdist pipeline, a later analysis assigned CDR3 sequences along with most-parsimonious VDJ recombination scenarios. A later analysis defined each TCR beta chain by its CDR3 amino acid sequence plus V-gene family, and excluded reads lacking a unique V-gene family. In a later analysis, 450 to 600 highly shared, low-generation-probability nucleotide sequences were removed to address suspected cross-contamination and a sequencing artifact. A later analysis calculated a clonal expansion index for each public chain from normalized within-repertoire ranks of inferred template counts. Generation probabilities in a later analysis came from a VDJ recombination model fitted to out-of-frame rearrangements, and those results were checked against IGoR. Hypergeometric tests were used in a later analysis to score TCR-TCR, TCR-HLA and TCR-CMV co-occurrence, with a repertoire-size bias correction applied to the TCR pairs. A later analysis estimated false discovery rates by permuting HLA or CMV assignments 20 times. In a later analysis, co-occurring TCRs were grouped with DBSCAN, and TCRdist sequence similarity was added when clustering was performed within HLA-allele-positive subsets. For co-occurrence clustering, repertoires with fewer than 30,000 or more than 120,000 public chains were excluded, along with roughly 5 repertoires with anomalous nucleotide sharing. TCRdb stores this immuneACCESS table with in-frame sequences only. Part of the clones is absent; in the studies checked, under half of the shortfall reflects unresolved V genes, and no reason is known for the rest. V and J calls and clone size are given by that table; D and trimming were obtained from the DNA. Recorded for this sample are around 98,000 clones; around 76% of them occurred a single time. The ten largest clones capture roughly 8.3% of the sample.

Its CDR3 holds 14 amino acids, cysteine through phenylalanine. Just CDR3 DNA is preserved here, 42 bases in frame from base 1. Germline trimming: 1 base from V, 3 bases from J; junction bases outside gene matches: 1. Based on the germline V gene, the CDR1 and CDR2 sequences are MNHEY and SVGAGI. In total, 600 or so healthy bone marrow donors made up the cohort. At the time of sampling, every cohort member was nominally healthy, though immune exposures that went unrecorded were likely present. CMV serostatus was recorded as positive for about 300 and negative for about 55% of the roughly 670 cohort members, whereas no CMV serostatus was recorded for the donor in question. A peripheral blood sample was collected from each donor, and TCR beta sequencing was performed on peripheral blood mononuclear cells. The Qiagen DNeasy Blood Extraction Kit was used to extract genomic DNA from the blood cell samples.

The research as a whole found: Most CMV-associated TCR beta chains appeared to be HLA-restricted in a later analysis, and the HLA associations seemed to be driven largely by CMV exposure. Correlated functional status among segregating V segments might be attributable to linkage disequilibrium, but an unknown experimental factor could not be ruled out. A later genetic analysis reported fewer N-insertions in productive TCRs among donors in an Asian-associated ancestry cluster than the approximately 670-donor mean. In vitro tests confirmed that a few of the cytomegalovirus-associated TCR beta chains recognize cytomegalovirus antigens. A later genetic analysis associated a missense DCLRE1C variant with V-gene and J-gene trimming of TCR beta chains, and an independent cohort replicated the association. At a false discovery rate of 0.05, a later analysis linked fewer than 20,000 TCR beta sequences to specific HLA alleles. When HLA alleles, especially DR and DQ, strongly co-occurred, TCR associations were difficult to assign to individual alleles. HLA typing was unavailable for some donors at each locus, so association tests used only the typed subset. The presence/absence analyses assumed that sequencing depth was roughly uniform across donors, and that assumption may not be true. Immune exposure information for the cohort was limited to CMV serostatus. The classifier was reported to diagnose cytomegalovirus status with high specificity and sensitivity in both the original and validation cohorts. In a later analysis, HLA-associated TCR beta chains showed more clonal expansion and lower generation probabilities than non-associated chains that were equally common. Most TCR sequences were observed very rarely across donors, whereas some public TCRs were present in many individuals. The 87-base-pair reads could not distinguish some IMGT-functional V segments, including TRBV6-2 and TRBV6-3, so those segments were excluded. According to the authors, the approach could potentially be generalized to other disease states and immunological phenotypes. In a later analysis, TCR association rates were found to vary across HLA loci, with the most associated TCRs seen for DRB1 alleles and the fewest for HLA-C alleles. In this cohort, only TCR beta chains were sequenced, and detectable features were limited by the absence of alpha or paired-chain data. Because counts were too low, about 18 rarely observed V segments, including chromosome 9 orphons, were left out of the earlier analysis of several hundred of the donors. A further reported finding was that TCR beta sequences accurately predicted the HLA-A and HLA-B alleles for most subjects in the first cohort. The study gave a list of over 150 TCR beta chains associated with cytomegalovirus. Several of the top co-occurrence clusters appeared to be linked to parvovirus B19, influenza, CMV and Epstein-Barr virus, according to a later analysis. In an earlier analysis of approximately 590 of the donors, most TCR beta V segments appeared in productive rearrangements about 90% or about 30% of the time, broadly matching IMGT annotations. A cluster of highly shared sequence variants was judged likely to be a technical artifact of the sequencing pipeline.

The chain uses TRBV6-5 and TRBJ1-2; 8 junctional bases match TRBD1. The sample consisted of PBMCs. The clonotype was recovered from a human donor in good health. CDR3 sequence: CASSYWGQDYGYTF. The sequenced DNA is TGTGCCAGCAGTTACTGGGGACAGGACTATGGCTACACCTTC.